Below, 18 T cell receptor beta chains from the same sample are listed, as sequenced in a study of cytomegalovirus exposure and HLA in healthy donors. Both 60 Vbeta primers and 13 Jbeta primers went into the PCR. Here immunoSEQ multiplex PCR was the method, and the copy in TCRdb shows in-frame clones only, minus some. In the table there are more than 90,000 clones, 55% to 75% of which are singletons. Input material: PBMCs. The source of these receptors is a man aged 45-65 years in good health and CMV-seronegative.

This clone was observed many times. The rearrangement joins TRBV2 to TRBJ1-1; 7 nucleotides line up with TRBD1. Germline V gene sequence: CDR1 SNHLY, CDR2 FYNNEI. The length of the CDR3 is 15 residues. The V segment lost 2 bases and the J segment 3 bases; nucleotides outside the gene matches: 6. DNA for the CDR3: TGTGCCAGCAGTGAAAGGGGCAGGGGGGACACTGAAGCTTTCTTT. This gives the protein CASSERGRGDTEAFF.

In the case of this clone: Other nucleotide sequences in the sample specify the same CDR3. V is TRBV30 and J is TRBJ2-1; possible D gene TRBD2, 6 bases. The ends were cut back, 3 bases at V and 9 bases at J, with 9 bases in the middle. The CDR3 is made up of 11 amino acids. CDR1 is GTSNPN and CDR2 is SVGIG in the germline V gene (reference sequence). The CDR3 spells CAWSWGGEQFF. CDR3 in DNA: TGTGCCTGGAGCTGGGGAGGTGAGCAGTTCTTC.

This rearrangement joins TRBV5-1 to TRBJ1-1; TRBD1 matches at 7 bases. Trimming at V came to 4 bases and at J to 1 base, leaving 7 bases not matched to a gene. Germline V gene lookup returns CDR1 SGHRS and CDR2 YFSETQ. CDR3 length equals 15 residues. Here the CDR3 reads CASSKDRSRNTEAFF. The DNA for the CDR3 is TGCGCCAGCAGCAAGGACAGGTCCAGGAACACTGAAGCTTTCTTT.

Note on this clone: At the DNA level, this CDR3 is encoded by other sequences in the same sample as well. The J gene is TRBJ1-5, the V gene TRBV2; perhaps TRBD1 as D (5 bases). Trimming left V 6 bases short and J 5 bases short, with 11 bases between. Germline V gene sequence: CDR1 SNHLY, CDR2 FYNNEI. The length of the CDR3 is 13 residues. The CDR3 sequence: CASRGREDQPQHF. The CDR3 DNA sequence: TGTGCCAGCAGGGGGCGCGAAGATCAGCCCCAGCATTTT.

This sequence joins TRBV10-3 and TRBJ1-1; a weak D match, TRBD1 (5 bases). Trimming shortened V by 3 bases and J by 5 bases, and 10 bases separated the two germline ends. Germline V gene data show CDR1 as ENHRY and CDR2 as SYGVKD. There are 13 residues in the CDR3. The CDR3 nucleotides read TGTGCCATCAGTGAACCCCAGGGTACTGAAGCTTTCTTT. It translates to CAISEPQGTEAFF.

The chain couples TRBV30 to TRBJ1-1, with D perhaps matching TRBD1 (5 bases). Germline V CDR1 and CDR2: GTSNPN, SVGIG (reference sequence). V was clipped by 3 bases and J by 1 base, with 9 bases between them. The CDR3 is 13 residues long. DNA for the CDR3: TGTGCCTGGAGGGTCACAGGGAACACTGAAGCTTTCTTT. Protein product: CAWRVTGNTEAFF.

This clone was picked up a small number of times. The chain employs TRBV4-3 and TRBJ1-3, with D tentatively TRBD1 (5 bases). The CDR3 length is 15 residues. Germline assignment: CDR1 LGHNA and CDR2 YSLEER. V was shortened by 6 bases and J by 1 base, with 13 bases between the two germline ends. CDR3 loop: CASSSFQGSGNTIYF. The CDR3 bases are TGCGCCAGCAGTTCTTTCCAGGGATCTGGAAACACCATATATTTT.

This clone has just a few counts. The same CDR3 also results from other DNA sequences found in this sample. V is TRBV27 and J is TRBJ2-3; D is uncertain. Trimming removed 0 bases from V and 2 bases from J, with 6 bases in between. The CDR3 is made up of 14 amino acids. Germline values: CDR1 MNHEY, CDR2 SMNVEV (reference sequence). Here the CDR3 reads CASSLSRLTDTQYF. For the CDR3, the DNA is TGTGCCAGCAGTTTATCCAGACTCACAGATACGCAGTATTTT.

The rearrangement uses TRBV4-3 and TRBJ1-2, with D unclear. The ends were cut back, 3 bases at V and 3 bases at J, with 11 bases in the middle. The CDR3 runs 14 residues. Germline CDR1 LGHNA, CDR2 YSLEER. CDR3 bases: TGCGCCAGCAGCCATTCCTGGAGGGACTATGGCTACACCTTC. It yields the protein CASSHSWRDYGYTF.

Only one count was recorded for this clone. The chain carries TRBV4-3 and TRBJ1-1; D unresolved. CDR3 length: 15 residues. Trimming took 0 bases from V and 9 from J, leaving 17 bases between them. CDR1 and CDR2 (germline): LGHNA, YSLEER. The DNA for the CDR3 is TGCGCCAGCAGCCAAGATCCCCCTCCGGGTGGAAAAGCTTTCTTT. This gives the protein CASSQDPPPGGKAFF.

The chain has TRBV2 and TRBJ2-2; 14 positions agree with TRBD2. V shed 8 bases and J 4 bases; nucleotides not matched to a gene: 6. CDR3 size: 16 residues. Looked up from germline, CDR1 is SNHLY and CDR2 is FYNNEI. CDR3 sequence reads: CASAGLAGVSTGELFF. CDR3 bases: TGTGCCAGCGCGGGACTAGCGGGGGTGAGCACCGGGGAGCTGTTTTTT. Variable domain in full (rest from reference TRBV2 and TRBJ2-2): EPEVTQTPSHQVTQMGQEVILRCVPISNHLYFYWYRQILGQKVEFLVSFYNNEISEKSEIFDDQFSVERPDGSNFTLKIRSTKLEDSAMYFCASAGLAGVSTGELFFGEGSRLTVL.

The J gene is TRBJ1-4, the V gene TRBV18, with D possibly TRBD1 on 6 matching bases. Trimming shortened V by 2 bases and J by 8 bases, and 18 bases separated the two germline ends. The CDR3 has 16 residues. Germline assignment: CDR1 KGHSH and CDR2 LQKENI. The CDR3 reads CASSPGGREGCEKLFF. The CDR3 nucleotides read TGTGCCAGCTCACCAGGGGGCAGGGAGGGTTGCGAAAAACTGTTTTTT.

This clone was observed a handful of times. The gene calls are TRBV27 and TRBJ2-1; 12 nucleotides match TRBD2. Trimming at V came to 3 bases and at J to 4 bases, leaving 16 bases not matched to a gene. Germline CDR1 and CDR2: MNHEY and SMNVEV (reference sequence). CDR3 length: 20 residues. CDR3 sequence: CASSFSSVGLAGRLYNEQFF. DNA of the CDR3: TGTGCCAGCAGTTTCTCATCGGTCGGACTAGCGGGGCGCCTTTACAATGAGCAGTTCTTC.

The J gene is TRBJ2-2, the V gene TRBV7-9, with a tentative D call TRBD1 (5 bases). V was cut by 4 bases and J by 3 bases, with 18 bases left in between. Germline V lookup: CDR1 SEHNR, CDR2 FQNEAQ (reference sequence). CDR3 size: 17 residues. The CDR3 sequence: CASSSIGQNTYTGELFF. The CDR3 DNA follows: TGTGCCAGCAGCTCGATTGGACAAAACACCTACACCGGGGAGCTGTTTTTT.

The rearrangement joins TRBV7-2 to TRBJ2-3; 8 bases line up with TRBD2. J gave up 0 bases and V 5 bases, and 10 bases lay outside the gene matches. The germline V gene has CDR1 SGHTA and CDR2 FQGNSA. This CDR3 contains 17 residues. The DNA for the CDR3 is TGTGCCAGCAGCCGGAGGGTAGCGGGGCCAAGCACAGATACGCAGTATTTT. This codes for CASSRRVAGPSTDTQYF.

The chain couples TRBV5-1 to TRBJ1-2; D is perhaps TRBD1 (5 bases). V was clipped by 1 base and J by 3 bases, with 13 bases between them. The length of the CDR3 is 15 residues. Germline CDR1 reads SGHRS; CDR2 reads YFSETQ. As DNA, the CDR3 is TGCGCCAGCAGCTTGCCCCGACGGGGGGACTATGGCTACACCTTC. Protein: CASSLPRRGDYGYTF.

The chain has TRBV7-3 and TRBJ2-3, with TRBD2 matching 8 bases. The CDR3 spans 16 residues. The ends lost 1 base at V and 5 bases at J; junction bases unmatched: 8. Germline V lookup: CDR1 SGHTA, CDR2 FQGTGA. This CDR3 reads CASSLIGGGQVDTQYF. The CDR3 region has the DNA TGTGCCAGCAGCTTAATCGGCGGGGGGCAAGTAGATACGCAGTATTTT.

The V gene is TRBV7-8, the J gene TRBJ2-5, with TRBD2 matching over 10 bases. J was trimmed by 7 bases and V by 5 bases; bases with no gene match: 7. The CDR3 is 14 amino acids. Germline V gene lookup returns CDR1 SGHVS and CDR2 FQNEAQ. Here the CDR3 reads CASSVTSGVVTQYF. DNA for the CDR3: TGTGCCAGCAGCGTTACTAGCGGGGTGGTGACCCAGTACTTC.